This T cell receptor beta chain was documented in a study of control samples from healthy donors and cancer patients. Using immunoSEQ multiplex PCR, the repertoire was profiled, and TCRdb retains in-frame clones only, with some absent. The table includes tens of thousands of clones, 70% detected once. This CDR3 has 13 amino acids. Germline V gene sequence: CDR1 LGHDT, CDR2 YNNKEL (reference sequence). Trimming at V came to 10 bases and at J to 7 bases, leaving 7 bases not matched to a gene. This clonotype originated in a male donor with melanoma. This sequence joins TRBV3-1 (or the pseudogene TRBV3-2) and TRBJ1-6; TRBD1 aligns across 7 bases. Sequenced sample: formalin-fixed, paraffin-embedded tissue. The CDR3: CATGDRLNSPLHF. In DNA form, the CDR3 reads TGTGCCACCGGGGACAGACTCAATTCACCCCTCCACTTT.